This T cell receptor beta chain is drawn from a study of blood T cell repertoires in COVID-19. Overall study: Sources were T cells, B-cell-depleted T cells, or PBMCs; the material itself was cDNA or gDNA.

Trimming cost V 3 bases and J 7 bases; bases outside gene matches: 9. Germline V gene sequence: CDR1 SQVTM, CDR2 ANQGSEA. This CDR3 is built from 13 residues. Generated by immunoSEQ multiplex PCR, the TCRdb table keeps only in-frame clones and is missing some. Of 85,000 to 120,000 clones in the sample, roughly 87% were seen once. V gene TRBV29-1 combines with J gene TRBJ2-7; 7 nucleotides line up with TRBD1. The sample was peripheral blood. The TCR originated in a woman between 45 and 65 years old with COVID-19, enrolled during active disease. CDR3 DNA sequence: TGCAGCGTTGACACAGGGGTTGTGAGTGAGCAGTACTTC. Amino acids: CSVDTGVVSEQYF.